This note documents a single TCR beta chain sequence. This specimen comes from a study of T cell responses to AZD1222 COVID-19 vaccine. The data were produced by immunoSEQ multiplex PCR, yet TCRdb's version contains in-frame clones alone and is incomplete. The repertoire holds tens of thousands of clones, with roughly 84% as singletons. There are 14 residues in the CDR3. Between the trimmed V and J ends, which lost 4 bases and 2 bases, there was a span of 11 bases. Germline V gene lookup returns CDR1 SGHTA and CDR2 FQGNSA. The receptor was isolated from an adult in good health. This chain links TRBV7-2 with TRBJ1-1; D gene uncertain. This material consisted of peripheral blood, taken on day 0 of AZD1222 vaccination. CDR3 protein: CASSSATVNTEAFF. DNA of the CDR3: TGTGCCAGCAGCTCAGCGACGGTAAACACTGAAGCTTTCTTT.